This passage covers 26 T cell receptor beta chains from one sample sequenced in a study of cytomegalovirus exposure and HLA in healthy donors. Sequencing was performed with immunoSEQ multiplex PCR; in TCRdb, only in-frame clones are kept and a portion is missing. This table has 200,000 or so clones, approximately 82% appearing once. The sequenced sample consisted of PBMCs. The source is a woman aged 25-40 years in good health and CMV-seropositive.

This sequence joins TRBV4-1 and TRBJ2-7; TRBD2 matches 9 bases. The CDR3 loop spans 18 amino acids. The germline gives CDR1 MGHRA, CDR2 YSYEKL. V shed 0 bases, J shed 4 bases, and the junction held 13 bases outside the gene matches. This CDR3 reads CASSQELAGDWAHYEQYF. The CDR3 coding sequence is TGCGCCAGCAGCCAAGAATTAGCGGGAGATTGGGCTCATTACGAGCAGTACTTC.

The V gene is TRBV29-1, the J gene TRBJ2-6; 7 bases are a match to TRBD1. Unmatched junction bases numbered 1, after V lost 6 bases and J lost 2 bases. The V gene's germline CDR1 is SQVTM and CDR2 ANQGSEA. This CDR3 region has 13 residues. CDR3 sequence (DNA): TGCAGCGTAACAGGGGCTGGGGCCAACGTCCTGACTTTC. Amino acids: CSVTGAGANVLTF.

The chain recombines TRBV7-2 with TRBJ2-7; a possible D gene is TRBD1 (5 bases). CDR1 and CDR2 from the germline V gene are SGHTA and FQGNSA. The CDR3 is 15 residues long. The V end was cut by 6 bases, the J end by 1 base, with 16 bases between. The CDR3 DNA sequence: TGTGCCAGCAGGGTCAACGGCCAGGGATCCTACGAGCAGTACTTC. It codes for CASRVNGQGSYEQYF.

This clone is a singleton in its sample. The V and J genes are TRBV18 and TRBJ1-3, with D tentatively TRBD1 (6 bases). The germline V and J ends were trimmed by 0 bases and 7 bases, with 19 bases remaining between them. Germline CDR1 reads KGHSH; CDR2 reads LQKENI. The CDR3 extends over 17 amino acids. In DNA form, the CDR3 reads TGTGCCAGCTCACCACCGGGAACAGGGCCCTTAGCGAACACCATATATTTT. Translated, it gives CASSPPGTGPLANTIYF.

The CDR3 DNA reads as TGTGCCAGCAGTTTAGAGGCAACTAGGCGCGAGCAGTACTTC. Protein sequence: CASSLEATRREQYF. This chain uses TRBV28 with TRBJ2-7, with D possibly matching TRBD2 (5 bases). Trimming shortened V by 2 bases and J by 6 bases, and 14 bases separated the two germline ends. The CDR3 loop spans 14 amino acids. Per the germline V gene, CDR1 is MDHEN and CDR2 is SYDVKM.

V is TRBV27 and J is TRBJ1-4; TRBD1 agrees at 7 bases. This CDR3 is built from 15 residues. CDR1 MNHEY and CDR2 SMNVEV come from the germline V gene (reference sequence). Trimming removed 5 bases from V and 6 bases from J; junction bases left unmatched: 9. The DNA of the CDR3 is TGTGCCAGCAGTCGGCAGACAGGGCCCGATGAAAAACTGTTTTTT. It encodes CASSRQTGPDEKLFF.

The V gene is TRBV5-1, the J gene TRBJ2-3; 7 bases agree with TRBD2. The V segment lost 4 bases and the J segment 3 bases; nucleotides outside the gene matches: 11. CDR1 and CDR2 (germline): SGHRS, YFSETQ. The CDR3 loop spans 16 amino acids. The DNA of the CDR3 is TGCGCCAGCAGCCCGGTCCGGGAGGTGGGTACAGATACGCAGTATTTT. This encodes CASSPVREVGTDTQYF.

This chain joins TRBV5-1 and TRBJ2-5; D perhaps matches TRBD2 (5 bases). Trimming shortened V by 2 bases and J by 4 bases, and 6 bases separated the two germline ends. Germline CDR1 is SGHRS and CDR2 is YFSETQ. The CDR3 covers 12 residues. The DNA of the CDR3 is TGCGCCAGCAGCTTAGAGGGAGAGACCCAGTACTTC. Translated: CASSLEGETQYF.

The chain is built from TRBV19 and TRBJ1-2; 7 nucleotides align to TRBD1. With 5 bases clipped from V and 4 bases from J, the junction kept 10 bases outside the gene matches. This CDR3 spans 15 amino acids. Germline-derived CDR1 and CDR2 are LNHDA and SQIVND (reference sequence). This chain's CDR3 is CASSVDREASYGYTF. CDR3 bases: TGTGCCAGTAGTGTCGACAGGGAGGCGTCCTATGGCTACACCTTC. The full variable domain, completed using reference TRBV19 and TRBJ1-2, is DGGITQSPKYLFRKEGQNVTLSCEQNLNHDAMYWYRQDPGQGLRLIYYSQIVNDFQKGDIAEGYSVSREKKESFPLTVTSAQKNPTAFYLCASSVDREASYGYTFGSGTRLTVV.

The rearrangement uses TRBV27 and TRBJ1-1; D possibly corresponds to TRBD1 (6 bases). The CDR3 loop spans 15 amino acids. CDR1 and CDR2 (germline): MNHEY, SMNVEV (reference sequence). V shed 3 bases and J shed 3 bases, with 14 bases lying between them. The CDR3 protein is CASSFSQGFYTEAFF. DNA of the CDR3: TGTGCCAGCAGTTTCTCTCAGGGGTTTTACACTGAAGCTTTCTTT.

For the CDR3, the DNA is TGCGCCAGCAGCCAGCTTCCTAGGGCGGGAGGCTCACTGCGCGAGCAGTACTTC. This gives the protein CASSQLPRAGGSLREQYF. V usage is TRBV5-1 and J usage is TRBJ2-7, with 8 bases identical to TRBD2. CDR1 and CDR2 from the germline V gene are SGHRS and YFSETQ. The CDR3 contains 18 residues. J lost 6 bases, V lost 4 bases, and 21 bases had no gene match.

This chain joins TRBV27 and TRBJ1-5; the D gene is possibly TRBD1 (5 bases). CDR1 is MNHEY, CDR2 SMNVEV, per germline (reference sequence). The ends were cut back, 8 bases at V and 5 bases at J, with 16 bases in the middle. The CDR3 runs 14 residues. CDR3 region: CASGRQGFDQPQHF. The CDR3 DNA follows: TGTGCCAGCGGCCGTCAGGGTTTTGATCAGCCCCAGCATTTT.

CDR3 DNA sequence: TGCGCCAGCAGCTTGCCACAGGAAGAGACCCAGTACTTC. Protein: CASSLPQEETQYF. This rearrangement joins TRBV5-1 to TRBJ2-5, with a possible D match to TRBD1 (5 bases). The CDR3 runs 13 residues. CDR1 and CDR2 from the germline V gene are SGHRS and YFSETQ. The germline V and J ends were trimmed by 1 base and 3 bases, with 7 bases remaining between them.

The chain couples TRBV15 to TRBJ2-7; TRBD2 is a possible D gene (7 bases). The CDR3 covers 17 residues. The germline gives CDR1 LNHNV, CDR2 YYDKDF (reference sequence). The germline V and J ends were trimmed by 1 base and 7 bases, with 23 bases remaining between them. In DNA, the CDR3 is TGTGCCACCAGCAGAGGAAGGAGCGGGGCGTTAGGGGGGGAGCAGTACTTC. Amino acids: CATSRGRSGALGGEQYF. The full variable domain, its missing parts supplied by reference TRBV15 and TRBJ2-7, is DAMVIQNPRYQVTQFGKPVTLSCSQTLNHNVMYWYQQKSSQAPKLLFHYYDKDFNNEADTPDNFQSRRPNTSFCFLDIRSPGLGDTAMYLCATSRGRSGALGGEQYFGPGTRLTVT.

The chain is built from TRBV11-2 and TRBJ1-2; D not certain. Germline V gene sequence: CDR1 SGHAT, CDR2 FQNNGV. The CDR3 sequence is 13 residues long. V lost 0 bases to trimming and J lost 6 bases, with 8 bases between them. Here the CDR3 DNA reads TGTGCCAGCAGCTTAGATCGCAGGAATGGCTACACCTTC. Translating gives CASSLDRRNGYTF.

Here the CDR3 reads CASSPDRPTSGTEAFF. In DNA, the CDR3 is TGCGCCAGCAGCCCGGACAGACCTACCTCGGGCACTGAAGCTTTCTTT. This sequence joins TRBV5-1 and TRBJ1-1; a weak D match, TRBD1 (6 bases). The V end was cut by 4 bases, the J end by 4 bases, with 20 bases between. In germline, CDR1 is SGHRS, CDR2 YFSETQ. The CDR3 length is 16 residues.

Only a few counts were recorded for this clone. This chain connects TRBV14 to TRBJ1-2; the D is unclear. Germline CDR1 is SGHDN and CDR2 is FVKESK. The CDR3 totals 12 residues. Between the trimmed V and J ends, which lost 1 base and 2 bases, there was a span of 2 bases. CDR3 nucleotides: TGTGCCAGCAGCCAAGTAAACTATGGCTACACCTTC. Amino acids: CASSQVNYGYTF.

This chain joins TRBV25-1 and TRBJ2-5, with a weak D call TRBD1 (7 bases). The CDR3 covers 15 residues. CDR1 MGHDK and CDR2 SYGVNS come from the germline V gene. V lost 1 base and J 5 bases, leaving 14 bases between the germline ends. This chain's CDR3 is CASSESGGGLETQYF. The CDR3 DNA reads as TGTGCCAGCAGTGAATCCGGAGGGGGCCTGGAGACCCAGTACTTC.

This sequence joins TRBV6-1 and TRBJ1-3, with D unclear. CDR1 MNHNS and CDR2 SASEGT come from the germline V gene. CDR3 size: 14 residues. Trimming took 11 bases from V and 0 from J, leaving 14 bases between them. CDR3 nucleotides: TGTGCCGGCGGGATTTCAAGCTCTGGAAACACCATATATTTT. Its protein is CAGGISSSGNTIYF.

The CDR3 loop is CASSLTATNEKLFF. As DNA, the CDR3 is TGTGCCAGCAGTCTAACTGCAACTAATGAAAAACTGTTTTTT. The chain has TRBV28 and TRBJ1-4; D remains ambiguous. The V gene lost 5 bases and the J gene lost 0 bases, with 7 bases spanning the gap. CDR1 and CDR2 from the germline V gene are MDHEN and SYDVKM. The CDR3 contains 14 residues.

The CDR3 DNA sequence: TGTGCCAGCAGCCGCACGCGGGGACAGCAAGAGACCCAGTACTTC. Translated: CASSRTRGQQETQYF. The chain recombines TRBV11-2 with TRBJ2-5; tentatively, D is TRBD1 (7 bases). Trimming took 5 bases from V and 2 from J, leaving 15 bases between them. This CDR3 is 15 amino acids long. Germline loops: CDR1 SGHAT, CDR2 FQNNGV.

The J gene is TRBJ1-2, the V gene TRBV5-4, with 7 bases lining up with TRBD1. Germline CDR1 is SGHNT and CDR2 is YYREEE (reference sequence). The CDR3 consists of 12 residues. J lost 7 bases, V lost 2 bases, and 2 bases had no gene match. The CDR3 region has the DNA TGTGCCAGCAGCTTACAGGGGTTTGGCTACACCTTC. This codes for CASSLQGFGYTF. The full variable domain, with the rest looked up from reference TRBV5-4 and TRBJ1-2, is ETGVTQSPTHLIKTRGQQVTLRCSSQSGHNTVSWYQQALGQGPQFIFQYYREEENGRGNFPPRFSGLQFPNYSSELNVNALELDDSALYLCASSLQGFGYTFGSGTRLTVV.

This clone was detected once. This chain links TRBV11-2 with TRBJ2-7; TRBD1 matches 12 bases. Losses at the gene ends were 5 bases for V and 5 bases for J; bases not matched to a gene: 13. The CDR3 spans 17 residues. Germline CDR1 SGHAT, CDR2 FQNNGV. The CDR3 nucleotides read TGTGCCAGCAGCATCCGACTACCGGGACAGGGGGCCAACGAGCAGTACTTC. Encoded protein: CASSIRLPGQGANEQYF.

J is TRBJ1-1 and V is TRBV6-5, with TRBD1 matching 12 bases. The CDR3 has 16 residues. CDR1 MNHEY and CDR2 SVGAGI come from the germline V gene. V dropped 2 bases and J dropped 4; count of bases not matched to a gene: 5. Here the CDR3 DNA reads TGTGCCAGCAGTTACCCGGGACAGGGGGCGGGCACTGAAGCTTTCTTT. Translating it yields CASSYPGQGAGTEAFF.

The chain couples TRBV5-4 to TRBJ2-7; 14 positions agree with TRBD2. J was trimmed by 9 bases and V by 3 bases; bases with no gene match: 8. Germline CDR1 SGHNT, CDR2 YYREEE (reference sequence). This CDR3 contains 15 residues. This CDR3 reads CASSWGLAGEVGQYF. For the CDR3, the DNA is TGTGCCAGCAGCTGGGGACTAGCGGGAGAGGTTGGGCAGTACTTC.

This clone was detected only once. The chain uses TRBV15 and TRBJ2-7, with 9 nucleotides matching TRBD2. Trimming removed 6 bases from V and 1 base from J; junction bases left unmatched: 4. The CDR3 extends over 14 amino acids. The V gene's germline CDR1 is LNHNV and CDR2 YYDKDF (reference sequence). The CDR3 coding sequence is TGTGCCACCAGTGCTAGCGGGGCGTCCTACGAGCAGTACTTC. Its protein product is CATSASGASYEQYF.